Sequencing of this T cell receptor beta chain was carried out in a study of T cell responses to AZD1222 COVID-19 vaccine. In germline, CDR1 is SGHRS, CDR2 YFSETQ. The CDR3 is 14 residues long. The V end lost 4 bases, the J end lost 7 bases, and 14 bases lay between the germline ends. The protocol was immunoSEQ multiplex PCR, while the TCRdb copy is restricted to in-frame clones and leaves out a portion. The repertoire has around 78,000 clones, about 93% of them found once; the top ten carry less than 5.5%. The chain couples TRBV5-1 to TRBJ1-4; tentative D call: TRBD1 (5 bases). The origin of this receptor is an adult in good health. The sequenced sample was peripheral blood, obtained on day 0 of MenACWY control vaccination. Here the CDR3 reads CASSPSGTFEKLFF. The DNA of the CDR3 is TGCGCCAGCAGCCCCAGTGGGACCTTTGAAAAACTGTTTTTT.